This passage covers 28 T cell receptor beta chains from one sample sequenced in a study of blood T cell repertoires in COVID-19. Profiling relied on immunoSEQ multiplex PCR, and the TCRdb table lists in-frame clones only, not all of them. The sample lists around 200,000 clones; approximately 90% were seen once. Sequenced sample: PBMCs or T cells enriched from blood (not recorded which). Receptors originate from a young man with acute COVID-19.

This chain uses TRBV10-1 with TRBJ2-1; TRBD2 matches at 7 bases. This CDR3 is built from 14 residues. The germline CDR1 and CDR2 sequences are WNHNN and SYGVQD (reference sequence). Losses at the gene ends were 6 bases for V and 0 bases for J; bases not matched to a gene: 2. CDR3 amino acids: CASSTGGSYNEQFF. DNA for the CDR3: TGCGCCAGCAGCACGGGAGGCTCCTACAATGAGCAGTTCTTC.

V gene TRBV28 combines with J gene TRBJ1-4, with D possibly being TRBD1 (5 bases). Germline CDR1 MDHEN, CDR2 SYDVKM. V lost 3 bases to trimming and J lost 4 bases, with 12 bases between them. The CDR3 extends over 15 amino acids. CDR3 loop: CASSFTQEGNEKLFF. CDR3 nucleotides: TGTGCCAGCAGTTTTACACAGGAGGGTAATGAAAAACTGTTTTTT. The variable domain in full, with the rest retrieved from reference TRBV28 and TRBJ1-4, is DVKVTQSSRYLVKRTGEKVFLECVQDMDHENMFWYRQDPGLGLRLIYFSYDVKMKEKGDIPEGYSVSREKKERFSLILESASTNQTSMYLCASSFTQEGNEKLFFGSGTQLSVL.

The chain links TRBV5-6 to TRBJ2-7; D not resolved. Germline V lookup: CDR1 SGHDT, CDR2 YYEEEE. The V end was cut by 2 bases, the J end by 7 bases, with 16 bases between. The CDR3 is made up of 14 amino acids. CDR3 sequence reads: CASSFGGSRVEQYF. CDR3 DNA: TGTGCCAGCAGCTTCGGTGGGTCTAGAGTGGAGCAGTACTTC.

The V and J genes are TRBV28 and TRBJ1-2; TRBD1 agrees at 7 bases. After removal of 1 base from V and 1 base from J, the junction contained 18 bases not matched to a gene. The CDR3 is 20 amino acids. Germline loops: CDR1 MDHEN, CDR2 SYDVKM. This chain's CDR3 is CASSLLTQGVTSKFNYGYTF. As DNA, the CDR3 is TGTGCCAGCAGTTTATTGACCCAGGGGGTAACTAGCAAGTTTAACTATGGCTACACCTTC.

The CDR3 loop is CASSGRALAEQFF. The CDR3 region has the DNA TGTGCCAGTAGCGGGAGGGCATTAGCTGAGCAGTTCTTC. V is TRBV7-9 and J is TRBJ2-1; TRBD2 aligns across 11 bases. This CDR3 has 13 residues. Germline CDR1 and CDR2: SEHNR and FQNEAQ (reference sequence). J gave up 9 bases and V 9 bases, and 7 bases lay outside the gene matches.

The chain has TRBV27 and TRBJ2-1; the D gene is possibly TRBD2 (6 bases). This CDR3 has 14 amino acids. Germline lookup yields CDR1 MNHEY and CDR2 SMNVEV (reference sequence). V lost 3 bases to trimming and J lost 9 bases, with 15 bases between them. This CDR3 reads CASSFVGGEGEQFF. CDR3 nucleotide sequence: TGTGCCAGCAGTTTTGTGGGAGGCGAAGGTGAGCAGTTCTTC.

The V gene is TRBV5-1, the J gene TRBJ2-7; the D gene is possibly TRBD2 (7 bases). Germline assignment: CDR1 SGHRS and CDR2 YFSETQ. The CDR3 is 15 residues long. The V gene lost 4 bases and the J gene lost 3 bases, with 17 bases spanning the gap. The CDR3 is CASSRRGAGFYEQYF. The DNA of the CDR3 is TGCGCCAGCAGCCGACGGGGGGCAGGGTTCTACGAGCAGTACTTC.

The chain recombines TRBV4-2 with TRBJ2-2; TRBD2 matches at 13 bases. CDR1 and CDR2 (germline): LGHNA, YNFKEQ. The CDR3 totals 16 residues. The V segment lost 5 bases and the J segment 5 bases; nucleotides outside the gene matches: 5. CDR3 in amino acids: CASSLGTSGMTGELFF. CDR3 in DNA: TGTGCCAGCAGCTTGGGGACTAGCGGGATGACCGGGGAGCTGTTTTTT.

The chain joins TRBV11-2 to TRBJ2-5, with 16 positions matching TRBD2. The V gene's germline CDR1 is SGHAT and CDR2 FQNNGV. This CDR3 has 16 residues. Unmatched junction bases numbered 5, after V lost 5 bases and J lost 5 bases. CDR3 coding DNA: TGTGCCAGCAGCCTGGGACTAGCGGGAGGGAAGGAGACCCAGTACTTC. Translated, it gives CASSLGLAGGKETQYF.

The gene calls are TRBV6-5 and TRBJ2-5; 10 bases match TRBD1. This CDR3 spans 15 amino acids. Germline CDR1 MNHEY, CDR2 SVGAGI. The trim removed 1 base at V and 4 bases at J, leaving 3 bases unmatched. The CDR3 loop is CASSYWGQGRETQYF. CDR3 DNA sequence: TGTGCCAGCAGTTACTGGGGACAGGGGCGAGAGACCCAGTACTTC.

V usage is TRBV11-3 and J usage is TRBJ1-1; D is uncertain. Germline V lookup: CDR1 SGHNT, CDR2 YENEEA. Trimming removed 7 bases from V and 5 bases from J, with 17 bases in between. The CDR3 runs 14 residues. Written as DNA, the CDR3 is TGTGCCAGCACCCCGGGGTCCACCGGGACTGAAGCTTTCTTT. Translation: CASTPGSTGTEAFF.

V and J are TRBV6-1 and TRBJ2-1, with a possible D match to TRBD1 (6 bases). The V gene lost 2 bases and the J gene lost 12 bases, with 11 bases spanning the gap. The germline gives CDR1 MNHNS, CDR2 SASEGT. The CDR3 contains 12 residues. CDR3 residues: CASSEIGGGQFF. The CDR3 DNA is TGTGCCAGCAGTGAAATAGGGGGTGGGCAGTTCTTC.

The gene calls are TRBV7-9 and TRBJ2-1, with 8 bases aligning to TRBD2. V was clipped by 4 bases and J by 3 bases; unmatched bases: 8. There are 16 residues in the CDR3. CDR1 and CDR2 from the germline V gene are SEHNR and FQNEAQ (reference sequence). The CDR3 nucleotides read TGTGCCAGCAGCTACTCCGGGACTAGTCTCTACAATGAGCAGTTCTTC. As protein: CASSYSGTSLYNEQFF.

This CDR3 is CACPPRENSYGYTF. The CDR3 region has the DNA TGTGCCTGCCCGCCCCGGGAAAACAGCTATGGCTACACCTTC. V and J are TRBV30 and TRBJ1-2; D not certain. This CDR3 spans 14 amino acids. V was clipped by 6 bases and J by 4 bases, with 18 bases between them. Germline V CDR1 and CDR2: GTSNPN, SVGIG (reference sequence).

The CDR3 bases are TGTGCCAGCAATCCTAGCGGGAGTCCGGGCGAGCAGTACTTC. Translated: CASNPSGSPGEQYF. J is TRBJ2-7 and V is TRBV6-5; 10 nucleotides line up with TRBD2. CDR1 MNHEY and CDR2 SVGAGI come from the germline V gene. The CDR3 has 14 residues. V lost 7 bases and J lost 6; bases outside the gene matches: 9.

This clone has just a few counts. The CDR3 DNA sequence: TGCGCCAGCAGCCAAGATTTCCAGGCGGGAGGGCCCGTGGTGACCCAGTACTTC. Protein sequence: CASSQDFQAGGPVVTQYF. This rearrangement joins TRBV4-3 to TRBJ2-5, with 9 nucleotides matching TRBD2. The CDR3 sequence is 18 residues long. The J segment lost 7 bases and the V segment lost 0 bases, leaving 15 bases of the junction unmatched. Per germline, CDR1 LGHNA and CDR2 YSLEER.

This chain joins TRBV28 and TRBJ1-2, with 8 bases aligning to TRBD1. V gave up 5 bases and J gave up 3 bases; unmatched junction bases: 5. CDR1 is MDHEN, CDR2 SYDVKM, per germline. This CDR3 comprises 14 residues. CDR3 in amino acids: CASSEGQADYGYTF. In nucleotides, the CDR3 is TGTGCCAGCAGTGAGGGACAGGCCGACTATGGCTACACCTTC.

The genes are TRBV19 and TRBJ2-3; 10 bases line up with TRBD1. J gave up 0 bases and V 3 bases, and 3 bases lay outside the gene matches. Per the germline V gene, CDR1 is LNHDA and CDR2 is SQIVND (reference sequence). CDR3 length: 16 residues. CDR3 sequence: CASSMTGQGSTDTQYF. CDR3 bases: TGTGCCAGTAGTATGACGGGACAGGGGAGCACAGATACGCAGTATTTT.

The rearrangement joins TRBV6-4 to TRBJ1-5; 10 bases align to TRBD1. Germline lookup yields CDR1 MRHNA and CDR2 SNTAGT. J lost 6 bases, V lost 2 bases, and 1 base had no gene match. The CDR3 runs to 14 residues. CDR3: CASSDGTGVQPQHF. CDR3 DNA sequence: TGTGCCAGCAGTGACGGGACAGGGGTTCAGCCCCAGCATTTT.

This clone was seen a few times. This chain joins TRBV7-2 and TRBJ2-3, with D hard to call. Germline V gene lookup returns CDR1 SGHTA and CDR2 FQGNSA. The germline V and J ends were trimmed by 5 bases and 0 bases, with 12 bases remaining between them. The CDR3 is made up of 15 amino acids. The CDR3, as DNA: TGTGCCAGCAGCCCTAACTACCTTAGCACAGATACGCAGTATTTT. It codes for CASSPNYLSTDTQYF.

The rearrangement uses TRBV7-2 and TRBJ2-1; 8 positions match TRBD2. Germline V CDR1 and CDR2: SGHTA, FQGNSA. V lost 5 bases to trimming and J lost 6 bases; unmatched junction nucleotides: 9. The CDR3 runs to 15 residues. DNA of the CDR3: TGTGCCAGCAGCCTAAGCGGGGGCTGGGGCAATGAGCAGTTCTTC. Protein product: CASSLSGGWGNEQFF.

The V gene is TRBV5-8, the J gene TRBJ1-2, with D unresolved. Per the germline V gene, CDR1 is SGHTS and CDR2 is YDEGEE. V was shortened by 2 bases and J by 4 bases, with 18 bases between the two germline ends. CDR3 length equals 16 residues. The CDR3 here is CASSFAPPREAYGYTF. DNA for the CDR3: TGTGCCAGCAGCTTCGCCCCCCCCCGGGAGGCCTATGGCTACACCTTC.

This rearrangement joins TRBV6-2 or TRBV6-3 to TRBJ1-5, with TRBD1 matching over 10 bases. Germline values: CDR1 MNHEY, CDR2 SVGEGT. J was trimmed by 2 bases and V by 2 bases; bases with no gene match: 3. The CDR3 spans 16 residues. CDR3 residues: CASSYGGTGGNQPQHF. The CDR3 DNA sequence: TGTGCCAGCAGTTACGGTGGGACAGGGGGCAATCAGCCCCAGCATTTT.

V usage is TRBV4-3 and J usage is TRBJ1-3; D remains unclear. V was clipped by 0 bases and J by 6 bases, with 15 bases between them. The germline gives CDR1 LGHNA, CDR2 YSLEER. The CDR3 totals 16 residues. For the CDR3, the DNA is TGCGCCAGCAGCCAAGAGATCGTAGGCCGACAAAACACCATATATTTT. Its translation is CASSQEIVGRQNTIYF.

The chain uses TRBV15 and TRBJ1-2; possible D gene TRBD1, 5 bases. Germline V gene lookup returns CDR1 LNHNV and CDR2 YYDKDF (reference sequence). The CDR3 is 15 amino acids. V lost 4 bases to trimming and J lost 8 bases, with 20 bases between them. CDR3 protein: CATSIRPVGGEGYTF. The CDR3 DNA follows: TGTGCCACCAGCATCCGGCCAGTTGGGGGGGAAGGCTACACCTTC.

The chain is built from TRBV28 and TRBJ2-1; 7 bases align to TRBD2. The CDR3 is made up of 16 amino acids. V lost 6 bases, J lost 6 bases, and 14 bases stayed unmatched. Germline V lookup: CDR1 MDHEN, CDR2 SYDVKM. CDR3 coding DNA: TGTGCCAGCAGCCCCCCGGGGAGGGCCCTGGGCAATGAGCAGTTCTTC. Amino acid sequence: CASSPPGRALGNEQFF.

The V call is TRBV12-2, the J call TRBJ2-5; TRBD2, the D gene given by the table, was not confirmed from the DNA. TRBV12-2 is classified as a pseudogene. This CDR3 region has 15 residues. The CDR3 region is CASRLLGLAQETQYF. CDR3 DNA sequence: TGTGCAAGTCGCTTGCTGGGACTAGCCCAAGAGACCCAGTACTTC.

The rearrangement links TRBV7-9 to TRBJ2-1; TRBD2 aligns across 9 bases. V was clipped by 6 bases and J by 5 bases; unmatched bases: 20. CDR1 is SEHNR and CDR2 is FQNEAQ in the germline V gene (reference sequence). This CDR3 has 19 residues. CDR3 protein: CASRPRDGDLAGEDNEQFF. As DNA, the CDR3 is TGTGCCAGCAGGCCCCGGGACGGAGATTTAGCGGGAGAGGACAATGAGCAGTTCTTC.